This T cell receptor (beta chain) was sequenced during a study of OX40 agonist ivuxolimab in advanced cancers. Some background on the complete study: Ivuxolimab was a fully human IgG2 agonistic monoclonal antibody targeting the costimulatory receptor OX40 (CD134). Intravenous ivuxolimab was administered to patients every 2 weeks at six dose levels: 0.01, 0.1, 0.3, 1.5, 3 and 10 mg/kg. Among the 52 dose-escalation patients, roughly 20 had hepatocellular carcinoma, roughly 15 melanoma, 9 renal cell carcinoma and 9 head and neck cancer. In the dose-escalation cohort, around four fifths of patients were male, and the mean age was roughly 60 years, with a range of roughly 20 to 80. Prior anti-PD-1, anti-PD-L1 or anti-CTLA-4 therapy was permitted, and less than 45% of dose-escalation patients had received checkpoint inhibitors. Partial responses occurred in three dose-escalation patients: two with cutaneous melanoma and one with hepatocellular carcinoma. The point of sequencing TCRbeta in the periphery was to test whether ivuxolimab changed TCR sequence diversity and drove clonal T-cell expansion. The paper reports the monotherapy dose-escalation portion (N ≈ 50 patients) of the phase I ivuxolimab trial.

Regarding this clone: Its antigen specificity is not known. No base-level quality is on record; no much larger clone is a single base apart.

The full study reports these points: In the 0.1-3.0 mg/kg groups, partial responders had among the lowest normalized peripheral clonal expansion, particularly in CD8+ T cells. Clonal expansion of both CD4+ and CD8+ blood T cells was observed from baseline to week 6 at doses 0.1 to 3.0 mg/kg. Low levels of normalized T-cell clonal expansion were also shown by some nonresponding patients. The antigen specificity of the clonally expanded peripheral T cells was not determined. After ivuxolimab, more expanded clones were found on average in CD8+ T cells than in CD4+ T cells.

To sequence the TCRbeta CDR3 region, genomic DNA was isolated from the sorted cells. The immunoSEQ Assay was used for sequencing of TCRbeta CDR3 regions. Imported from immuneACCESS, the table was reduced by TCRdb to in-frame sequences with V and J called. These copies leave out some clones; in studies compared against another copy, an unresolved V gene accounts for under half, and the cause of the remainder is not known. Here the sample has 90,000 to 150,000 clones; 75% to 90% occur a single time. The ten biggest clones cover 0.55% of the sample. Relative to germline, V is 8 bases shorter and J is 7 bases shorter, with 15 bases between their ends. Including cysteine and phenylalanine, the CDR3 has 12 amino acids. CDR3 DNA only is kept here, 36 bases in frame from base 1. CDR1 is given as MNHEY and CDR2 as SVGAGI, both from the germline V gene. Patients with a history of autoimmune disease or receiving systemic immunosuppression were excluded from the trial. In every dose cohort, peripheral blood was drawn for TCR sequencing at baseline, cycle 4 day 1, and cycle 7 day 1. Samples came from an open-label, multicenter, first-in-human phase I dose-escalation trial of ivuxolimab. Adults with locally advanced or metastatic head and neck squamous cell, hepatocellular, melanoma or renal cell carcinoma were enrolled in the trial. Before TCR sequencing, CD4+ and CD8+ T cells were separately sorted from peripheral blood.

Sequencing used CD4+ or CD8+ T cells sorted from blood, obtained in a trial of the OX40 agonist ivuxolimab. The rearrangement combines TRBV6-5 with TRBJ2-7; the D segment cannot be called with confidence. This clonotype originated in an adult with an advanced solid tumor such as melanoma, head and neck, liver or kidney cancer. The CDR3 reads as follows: CASGWRNMEQYF. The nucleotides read TGTGCCAGCGGGTGGAGAAATATGGAGCAGTACTTC.